This entry concerns a single TCR beta chain. Its antigen is currently unknown. These data are taken from a study of CD4 T cells in relation to SARS-CoV-2 and coronaviruses. Study information: Patient ages ranged from roughly 21 to 75, median 38.

For approximately 10 days, 10^5 sorted CD4+ cells grew with T cell-depleted PBMCs and CEF. The CDR3 is 15 residues long. V was trimmed by 5 bases and J by 0 bases, leaving 15 bases between them. TCRdb's copy holds only in-frame clones and misses some; the assay was immunoSEQ multiplex PCR. The sample has over 40,000 clones, over 75% seen once. The study's findings and limits: Culture-expanded clones reflect memory recall rather than primary priming during culture.

The source of this sequence is an adult with COVID-19. The rearrangement uses TRBV5-3 and TRBJ2-7, with unresolved D. TRBV5-3 is identified as an open reading frame with a role that is uncertain. The source material was naive CD4+ T cells from PBMCs, cultured in vitro. Subset: naive CD4+ T cells isolated by negative enrichment. The CDR3 DNA is TGTGCCAGAAGACCCACTTCACCCAGCTCCTACGAGCAGTACTTC. Residues: CARRPTSPSSYEQYF.